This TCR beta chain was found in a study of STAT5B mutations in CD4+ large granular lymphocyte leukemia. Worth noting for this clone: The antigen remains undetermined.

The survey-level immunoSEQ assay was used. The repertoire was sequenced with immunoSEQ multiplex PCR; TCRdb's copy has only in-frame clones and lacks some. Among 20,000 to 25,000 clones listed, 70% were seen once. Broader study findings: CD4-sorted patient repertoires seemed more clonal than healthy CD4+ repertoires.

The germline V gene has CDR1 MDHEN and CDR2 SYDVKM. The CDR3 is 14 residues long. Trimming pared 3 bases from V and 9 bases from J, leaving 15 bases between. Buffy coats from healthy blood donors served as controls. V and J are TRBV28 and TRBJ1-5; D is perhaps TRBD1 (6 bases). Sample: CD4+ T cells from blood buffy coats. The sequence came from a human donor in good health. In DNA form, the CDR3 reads TGTGCCAGCAGTTTTCCGGGGGGCTTAAGGCCCCAGCATTTT. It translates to CASSFPGGLRPQHF.